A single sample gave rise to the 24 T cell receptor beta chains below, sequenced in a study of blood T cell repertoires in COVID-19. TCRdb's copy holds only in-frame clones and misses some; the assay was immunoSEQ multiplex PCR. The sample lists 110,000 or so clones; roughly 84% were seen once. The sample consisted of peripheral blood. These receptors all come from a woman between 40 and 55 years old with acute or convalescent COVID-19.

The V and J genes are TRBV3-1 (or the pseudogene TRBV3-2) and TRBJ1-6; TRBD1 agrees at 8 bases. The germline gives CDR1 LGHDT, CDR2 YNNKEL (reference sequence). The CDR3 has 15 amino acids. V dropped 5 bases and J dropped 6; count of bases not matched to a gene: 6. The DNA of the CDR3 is TGTGCCAGCAGCGCCCGGGACAGGCTTAATTCACCCCTCCACTTT. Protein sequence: CASSARDRLNSPLHF.

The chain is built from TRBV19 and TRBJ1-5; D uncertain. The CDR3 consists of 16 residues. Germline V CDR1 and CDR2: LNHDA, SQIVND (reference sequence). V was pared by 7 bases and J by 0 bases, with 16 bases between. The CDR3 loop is CASKFRTGGSNQPQHF. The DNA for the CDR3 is TGTGCCAGTAAATTTCGGACGGGAGGTAGCAATCAGCCCCAGCATTTT.

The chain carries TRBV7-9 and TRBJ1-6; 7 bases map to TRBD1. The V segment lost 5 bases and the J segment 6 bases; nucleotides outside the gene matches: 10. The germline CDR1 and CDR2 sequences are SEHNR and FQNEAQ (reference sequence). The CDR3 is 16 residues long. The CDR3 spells CASSTWTGEANSPLHF. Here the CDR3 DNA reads TGTGCCAGCAGCACTTGGACAGGAGAAGCTAATTCACCCCTCCACTTT.

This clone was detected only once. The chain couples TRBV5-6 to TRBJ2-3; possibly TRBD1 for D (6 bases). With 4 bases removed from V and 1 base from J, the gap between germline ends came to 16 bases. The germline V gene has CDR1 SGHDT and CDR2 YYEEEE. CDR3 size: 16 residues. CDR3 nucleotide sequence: TGTGCCAGCAGCATGGCAGGGGAAGAGGGCACAGATACGCAGTATTTT. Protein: CASSMAGEEGTDTQYF.

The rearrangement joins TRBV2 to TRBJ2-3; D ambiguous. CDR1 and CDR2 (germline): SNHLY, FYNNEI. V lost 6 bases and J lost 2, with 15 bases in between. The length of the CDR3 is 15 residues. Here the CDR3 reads CASSYVYQATDTQYF. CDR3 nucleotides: TGTGCCAGCAGCTATGTATACCAGGCCACAGATACGCAGTATTTT.

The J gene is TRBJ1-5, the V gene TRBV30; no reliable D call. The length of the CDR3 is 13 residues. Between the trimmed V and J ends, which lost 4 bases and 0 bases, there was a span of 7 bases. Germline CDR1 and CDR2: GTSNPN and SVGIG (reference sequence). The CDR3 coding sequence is TGTGCCTGGAATTCTAATAGCAATCAGCCCCAGCATTTT. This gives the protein CAWNSNSNQPQHF.

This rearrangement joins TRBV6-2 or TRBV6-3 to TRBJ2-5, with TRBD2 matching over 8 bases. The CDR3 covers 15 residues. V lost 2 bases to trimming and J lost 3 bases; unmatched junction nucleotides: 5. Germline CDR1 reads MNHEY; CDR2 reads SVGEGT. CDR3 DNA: TGTGCCAGCAGTTACCCACGGGGGGGCAAAGAGACCCAGTACTTC. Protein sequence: CASSYPRGGKETQYF.

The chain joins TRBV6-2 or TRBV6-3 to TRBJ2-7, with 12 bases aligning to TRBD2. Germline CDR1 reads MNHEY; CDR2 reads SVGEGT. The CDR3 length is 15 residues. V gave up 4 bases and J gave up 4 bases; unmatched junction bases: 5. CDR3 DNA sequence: TGTGCCAGCAGTTCCCGGACTAGCGGGAAGTACGAGCAGTACTTC. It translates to CASSSRTSGKYEQYF.

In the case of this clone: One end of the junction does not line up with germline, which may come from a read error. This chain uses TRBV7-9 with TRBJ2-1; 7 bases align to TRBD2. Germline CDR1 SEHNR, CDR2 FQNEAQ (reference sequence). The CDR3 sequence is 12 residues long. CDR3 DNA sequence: TGTGCCAGCAGTCATTCGCGGGGGATCTGGATCTTC. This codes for CASSHSRGIWIF.

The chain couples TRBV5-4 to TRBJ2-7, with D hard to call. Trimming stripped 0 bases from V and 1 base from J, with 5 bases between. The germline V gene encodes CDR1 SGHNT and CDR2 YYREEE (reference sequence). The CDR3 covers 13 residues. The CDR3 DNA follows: TGTGCCAGCAGCTTGGACACGTCCTACGAGCAGTACTTC. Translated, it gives CASSLDTSYEQYF.

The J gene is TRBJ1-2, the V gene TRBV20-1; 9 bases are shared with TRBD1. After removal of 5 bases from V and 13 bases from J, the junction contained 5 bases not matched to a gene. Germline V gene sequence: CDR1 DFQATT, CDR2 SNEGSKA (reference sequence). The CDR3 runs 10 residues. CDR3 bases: TGCAGTGCTGGGACAGGGAGAATCACCTTC. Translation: CSAGTGRITF.

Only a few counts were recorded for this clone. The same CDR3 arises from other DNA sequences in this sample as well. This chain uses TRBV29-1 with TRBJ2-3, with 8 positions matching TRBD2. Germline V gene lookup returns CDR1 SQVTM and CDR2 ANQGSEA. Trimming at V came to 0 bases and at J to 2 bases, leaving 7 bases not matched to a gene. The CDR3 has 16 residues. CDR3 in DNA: TGCAGCGTTGAAGACCCGGGGCGGGGGGCCACAGATACGCAGTATTTT. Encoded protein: CSVEDPGRGATDTQYF.

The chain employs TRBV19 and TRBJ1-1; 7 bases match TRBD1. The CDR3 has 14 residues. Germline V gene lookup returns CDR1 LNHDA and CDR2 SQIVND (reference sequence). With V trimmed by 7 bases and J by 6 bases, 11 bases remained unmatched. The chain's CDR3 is CASTPGQYAAEAFF. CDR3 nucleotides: TGTGCCAGTACTCCGGGACAGTATGCTGCTGAAGCTTTCTTT.

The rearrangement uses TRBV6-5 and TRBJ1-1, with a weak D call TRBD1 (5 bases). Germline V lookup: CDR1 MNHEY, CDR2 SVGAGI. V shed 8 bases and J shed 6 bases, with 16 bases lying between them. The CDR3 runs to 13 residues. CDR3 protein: CASAWSLGPEAFF. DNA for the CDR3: TGTGCCAGCGCGTGGTCGTTGGGGCCTGAAGCTTTCTTT.

CDR3 coding DNA: TGTGCCAGCATTTCAGGGGGACCCTACGAGCAGTACTTC. Its translation: CASISGGPYEQYF. The chain employs TRBV21-1 and TRBJ2-7; the table names TRBD1, a call not compared with the DNA. TRBV21-1 is a pseudogene locus. This CDR3 has 13 residues.

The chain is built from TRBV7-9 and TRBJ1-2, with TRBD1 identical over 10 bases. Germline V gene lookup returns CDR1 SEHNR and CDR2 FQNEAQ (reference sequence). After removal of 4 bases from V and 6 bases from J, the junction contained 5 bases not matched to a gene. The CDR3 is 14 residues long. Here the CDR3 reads CASSSRQGADGYTF. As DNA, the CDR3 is TGTGCCAGCAGCTCCCGACAGGGGGCAGATGGCTACACCTTC. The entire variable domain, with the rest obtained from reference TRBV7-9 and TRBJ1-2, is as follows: DTGVSQNPRHKITKRGQNVTFRCDPISEHNRLYWYRQTLGQGPEFLTYFQNEAQLEKSRLLSDRFSAERPKGSFSTLEIQRTEQGDSAMYLCASSSRQGADGYTFGSGTRLTVV.

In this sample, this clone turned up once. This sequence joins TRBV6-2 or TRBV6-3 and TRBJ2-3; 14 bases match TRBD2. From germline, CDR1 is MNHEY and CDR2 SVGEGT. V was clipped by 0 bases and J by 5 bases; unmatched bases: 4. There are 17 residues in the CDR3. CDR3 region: CASSYSTSGGARDTQYF. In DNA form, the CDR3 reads TGTGCCAGCAGTTACTCGACTAGCGGGGGGGCCAGAGATACGCAGTATTTT.

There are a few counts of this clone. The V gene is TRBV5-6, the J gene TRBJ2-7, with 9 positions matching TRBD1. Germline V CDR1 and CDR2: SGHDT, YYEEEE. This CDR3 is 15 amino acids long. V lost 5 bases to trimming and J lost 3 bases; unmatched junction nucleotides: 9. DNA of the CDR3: TGTGCCAGCAGACAGACAGGGGGTAGTATCTACGAGCAGTACTTC. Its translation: CASRQTGGSIYEQYF.

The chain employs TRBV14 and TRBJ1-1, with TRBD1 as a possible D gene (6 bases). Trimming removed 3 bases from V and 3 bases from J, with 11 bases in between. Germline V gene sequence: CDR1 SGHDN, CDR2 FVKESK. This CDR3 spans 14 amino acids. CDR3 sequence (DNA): TGTGCCAGCAGCCAGCACAGGGCGGACACTGAAGCTTTCTTT. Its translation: CASSQHRADTEAFF.

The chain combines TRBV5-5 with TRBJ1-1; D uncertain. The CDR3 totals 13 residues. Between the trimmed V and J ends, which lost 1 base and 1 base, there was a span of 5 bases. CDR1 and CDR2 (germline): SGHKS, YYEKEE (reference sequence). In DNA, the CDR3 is TGTGCCAGCAGCTTGTGGCCGAACACTGAAGCTTTCTTT. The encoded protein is CASSLWPNTEAFF.

This CDR3 is CASSLAGRGETQYF. The CDR3 DNA reads TGTGCCAGCAGCTTAGCAGGGCGAGGAGAGACCCAGTACTTC. The V gene is TRBV7-3, the J gene TRBJ2-5; D is possibly TRBD1 (5 bases). V lost 2 bases and J lost 4, with 11 bases in between. Germline lookup yields CDR1 SGHTA and CDR2 FQGTGA. CDR3 length: 14 amino acids.

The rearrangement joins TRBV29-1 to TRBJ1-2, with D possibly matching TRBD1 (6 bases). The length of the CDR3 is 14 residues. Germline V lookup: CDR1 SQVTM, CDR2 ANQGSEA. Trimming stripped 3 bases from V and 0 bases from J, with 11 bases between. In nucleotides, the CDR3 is TGCAGCGTTGATCGGGACACCACTAACTATGGCTACACCTTC. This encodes CSVDRDTTNYGYTF.

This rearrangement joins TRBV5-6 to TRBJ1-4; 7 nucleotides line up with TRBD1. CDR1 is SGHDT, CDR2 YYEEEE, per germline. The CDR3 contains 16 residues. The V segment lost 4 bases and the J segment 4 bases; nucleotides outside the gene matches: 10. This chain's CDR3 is CASSLYWTGSNEKLFF. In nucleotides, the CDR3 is TGTGCCAGCAGCCTCTATTGGACAGGCAGTAATGAAAAACTGTTTTTT. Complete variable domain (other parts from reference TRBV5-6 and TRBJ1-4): DAGVTQSPTHLIKTRGQQVTLRCSPKSGHDTVSWYQQALGQGPQFIFQYYEEEERQRGNFPDRFSGHQFPNYSSELNVNALLLGDSALYLCASSLYWTGSNEKLFFGSGTQLSVL.

The CDR3 DNA reads TGTGCCAGCTCCCCGCTTGGCGGGGACAATGAGCAGTTCTTC. The encoded protein is CASSPLGGDNEQFF. This chain uses TRBV18 with TRBJ2-1; maybe TRBD2 (6 bases). This CDR3 contains 14 residues. The V end lost 6 bases, the J end lost 5 bases, and 14 bases lay between the germline ends. The germline CDR1 and CDR2 sequences are KGHSH and LQKENI. Full variable domain (missing parts from reference TRBV18 and TRBJ2-1): NAGVMQNPRHLVRRRGQEARLRCSPMKGHSHVYWYRQLPEEGLKFMVYLQKENIIDESGMPKERFSAEFPKEGPSILRIQQVVRGDSAAYFCASSPLGGDNEQFFGPGTRLTVL.